The 25 T cell receptor beta chains presented below share a single source sample, sequenced in a study of blood T cell repertoires in COVID-19. Sequenced by immunoSEQ multiplex PCR; TCRdb stores in-frame clones only, minus some. The sample gives about 96,000 clones, around 90% of which show up once; roughly 4.2% is in the top ten. Sequenced sample: peripheral blood. These receptor sequences come from a human donor with COVID-19, enrolled during active disease. The donor label of this sample is uncertain.

The chain is built from TRBV29-1 and TRBJ1-5, with D possibly TRBD1 on 5 matching bases. V dropped 2 bases and J dropped 3 bases, with 8 bases sitting between them. The CDR3 loop spans 13 amino acids. Germline lookup yields CDR1 SQVTM and CDR2 ANQGSEA. DNA of the CDR3: TGCAGCGTTGAACAGGGAAACAATCAGCCCCAGCATTTT. Protein product: CSVEQGNNQPQHF.

The chain has TRBV4-2 and TRBJ1-2; 12 bases are shared with TRBD1. Germline CDR1 LGHNA, CDR2 YNFKEQ. CDR3 length: 18 residues. Trimming took 2 bases from V and 2 from J; bases not matched to a gene: 9. CDR3 sequence reads: CASSQHRDRGRMNYGYTF. The CDR3 region has the DNA TGTGCCAGCAGCCAACACCGGGACAGGGGGCGGATGAACTATGGCTACACCTTC.

V and J are TRBV10-2 and TRBJ1-1; maybe TRBD1 (5 bases). Looked up from germline, CDR1 is WSHSY and CDR2 is SAAADI. The CDR3 is 14 amino acids. V gave up 6 bases and J gave up 6 bases, with 17 bases separating them. CDR3 amino acids: CASRTVAGAAEAFF. Here the CDR3 DNA reads TGCGCCAGCAGAACGGTTGCTGGGGCGGCTGAAGCTTTCTTT.

The sample holds one count of this clone. The rearrangement joins TRBV6-5 to TRBJ1-5, with D possibly TRBD1 on 6 matching bases. The V gene's germline CDR1 is MNHEY and CDR2 SVGAGI. This CDR3 is built from 15 residues. V lost 11 bases and J 0 bases, leaving 17 bases between the germline ends. The CDR3 loop is CAGQRTADSNQPQHF. In DNA form, the CDR3 reads TGTGCCGGGCAGAGGACAGCGGATAGCAATCAGCCCCAGCATTTT.

The chain uses TRBV9 and TRBJ1-2; TRBD1 agrees at 9 bases. V shed 3 bases, J shed 4 bases, and the junction held 10 bases outside the gene matches. Germline CDR1 reads SGDLS; CDR2 reads YYNGEE. CDR3 length: 16 residues. The CDR3 region has the DNA TGTGCCAGCAGCGCGTACAGGGGGCCTAGCTCCTATGGCTACACCTTC. Protein: CASSAYRGPSSYGYTF.

The genes are TRBV19 and TRBJ2-5; 9 nucleotides align to TRBD1. The germline CDR1 and CDR2 sequences are LNHDA and SQIVND (reference sequence). The CDR3 covers 18 residues. The junction had 13 bases not matched to a gene; V was cut back by 5 bases and J by 0 bases. The CDR3 loop is CASSGVGGQGKYQETQYF. CDR3 in DNA: TGTGCCAGTAGTGGAGTTGGGGGACAGGGAAAGTACCAAGAGACCCAGTACTTC. Full variable domain (outside the CDR3, taken from reference TRBV19 and TRBJ2-5): DGGITQSPKYLFRKEGQNVTLSCEQNLNHDAMYWYRQDPGQGLRLIYYSQIVNDFQKGDIAEGYSVSREKKESFPLTVTSAQKNPTAFYLCASSGVGGQGKYQETQYFGPGTRLLVL.

V is TRBV18 and J is TRBJ1-5; D remains unclear. The germline V gene has CDR1 KGHSH and CDR2 LQKENI. The CDR3 consists of 16 residues. V was cut by 1 base and J by 6 bases, with 16 bases left in between. DNA for the CDR3: TGTGCCAGCTCACCACGGGCCAGGTGGTCTTTTCAGCCCCAGCATTTT. Its translation: CASSPRARWSFQPQHF.

CDR3 amino acids: CASSGEIYGYTF. DNA of the CDR3: TGTGCCAGCAGTGGAGAAATCTATGGCTACACCTTC. The V and J genes are TRBV2 and TRBJ1-2; D is unresolved. CDR1 and CDR2 (germline): SNHLY, FYNNEI. This CDR3 region has 12 residues. Trimming cost V 4 bases and J 4 bases, with 7 bases left between them.

This sequence joins TRBV19 and TRBJ1-1; TRBD1 is a possible D gene (6 bases). V was pared by 3 bases and J by 6 bases, with 11 bases between. This CDR3 has 13 amino acids. Germline V CDR1 and CDR2: LNHDA, SQIVND (reference sequence). In DNA, the CDR3 is TGTGCCAGTAGTATTGGGGGCGGCCCTGAAGCTTTCTTT. Its translation is CASSIGGGPEAFF.

The chain combines TRBV5-8 with TRBJ2-7, with D perhaps matching TRBD2 (5 bases). V dropped 2 bases and J dropped 2 bases, with 14 bases sitting between them. Per germline, CDR1 SGHTS and CDR2 YDEGEE. The length of the CDR3 is 15 residues. The CDR3 region has the DNA TGTGCCAGCAGCTTCCGTTGGGGAGCAACCTACGAGCAGTACTTC. Translated, it gives CASSFRWGATYEQYF.

The chain couples TRBV5-1 to TRBJ2-7; 8 bases line up with TRBD1. Germline CDR1 reads SGHRS; CDR2 reads YFSETQ. This CDR3 has 14 amino acids. After removal of 1 base from V and 5 bases from J, the junction contained 5 bases not matched to a gene. The CDR3 nucleotides are TGCGCCAGCAGCTTGTGGACAGGGCGGGACGAGCAGTACTTC. It encodes CASSLWTGRDEQYF.

V and J are TRBV5-1 and TRBJ1-2, with TRBD1 identical over 7 bases. The CDR3 is 13 residues long. Trimming cost V 2 bases and J 7 bases; bases outside gene matches: 5. Per the germline V gene, CDR1 is SGHRS and CDR2 is YFSETQ. The CDR3 region is CASSLDREGGYTF. The CDR3 DNA reads as TGCGCCAGCAGCTTAGACAGGGAAGGTGGCTACACCTTC. The variable domain in full, completed from reference TRBV5-1 and TRBJ1-2, reads KAGVTQTPRYLIKTRGQQVTLSCSPISGHRSVSWYQQTPGQGLQFLFEYFSETQRNKGNFPGRFSGRQFSNSRSEMNVSTLELGDSALYLCASSLDREGGYTFGSGTRLTVV.

Only one count was recorded for this clone. The chain carries TRBV5-4 and TRBJ2-2; TRBD2 matches at 9 bases. The CDR3 is made up of 16 amino acids. The ends lost 5 bases at V and 7 bases at J; junction bases unmatched: 12. Germline values: CDR1 SGHNT, CDR2 YYREEE (reference sequence). This CDR3 is CASSSSGDALVGELFF. The CDR3 nucleotides read TGTGCCAGCAGTTCTAGCGGGGATGCCCTTGTCGGGGAGCTGTTTTTT.

The chain joins TRBV10-2 to TRBJ1-1; 7 nucleotides align to TRBD1. V lost 5 bases to trimming and J lost 0 bases; unmatched junction nucleotides: 9. The CDR3 is 16 residues long. Germline loops: CDR1 WSHSY, CDR2 SAAADI. The CDR3 protein is CASSLQPTGVNTEAFF. Written as DNA, the CDR3 is TGCGCCAGCAGTCTCCAGCCTACAGGGGTGAACACTGAAGCTTTCTTT.

The genes are TRBV5-4 and TRBJ2-3, with TRBD1 matching over 10 bases. This CDR3 is 15 amino acids long. V was pared by 4 bases and J by 4 bases, with 6 bases of the junction left unmatched. CDR1 and CDR2 (germline): SGHNT, YYREEE (reference sequence). This CDR3 is CASSPGQGLADTQYF. In nucleotides, the CDR3 is TGTGCCAGCAGCCCGGGACAGGGGTTAGCAGATACGCAGTATTTT. The full variable domain, in which reference TRBV5-4 and TRBJ2-3 provide the parts outside the CDR3, is ETGVTQSPTHLIKTRGQQVTLRCSSQSGHNTVSWYQQALGQGPQFIFQYYREEENGRGNFPPRFSGLQFPNYSSELNVNALELDDSALYLCASSPGQGLADTQYFGPGTRLTVL.

The V gene is TRBV18, the J gene TRBJ2-5, with D possibly being TRBD2 (5 bases). This CDR3 has 15 residues. Germline CDR1 reads KGHSH; CDR2 reads LQKENI. Trimming removed 3 bases at V and 5 bases at J, with 16 bases between. The CDR3 is CASSPSSEPSETQYF. CDR3 nucleotide sequence: TGTGCCAGCTCACCCAGTAGCGAGCCCTCGGAGACCCAGTACTTC. Combining the CDR3 with reference TRBV18 and TRBJ2-5 gives the whole variable domain NAGVMQNPRHLVRRRGQEARLRCSPMKGHSHVYWYRQLPEEGLKFMVYLQKENIIDESGMPKERFSAEFPKEGPSILRIQQVVRGDSAAYFCASSPSSEPSETQYFGPGTRLLVL.

The CDR3 DNA sequence: TGTGCCATACAGGGGGCGCTGGATGGAGAGACCCAGTACTTC. It is translated as CAIQGALDGETQYF. J is TRBJ2-5 and V is TRBV10-3; 9 bases map to TRBD1. Looked up from germline, CDR1 is ENHRY and CDR2 is SYGVKD. The CDR3 loop spans 14 amino acids. The trim removed 9 bases at V and 4 bases at J, leaving 9 bases unmatched.

V is TRBV30 and J is TRBJ2-1; weak D call: TRBD1 (6 bases). The CDR3 runs to 11 residues. Germline CDR1 and CDR2: GTSNPN and SVGIG (reference sequence). V was shortened by 5 bases and J by 4 bases, with 6 bases between the two germline ends. The DNA of the CDR3 is TGTGCCTGGGGACAGTACAATGAGCAGTTCTTC. It is translated as CAWGQYNEQFF.

The CDR3 DNA follows: TGTGCCAGCAGCGTAGTAGGGGGCGGCTACACCTTC. Translated: CASSVVGGGYTF. The gene calls are TRBV9 and TRBJ1-2; 7 bases are shared with TRBD1. The trim removed 0 bases at V and 8 bases at J, leaving 1 base unmatched. This CDR3 region has 12 residues. In germline, CDR1 is SGDLS, CDR2 YYNGEE.

DNA of the CDR3: TGTGCCAGCAGCCGGGGGACAGGGGGCATATTGGGGAATAATTCACCCCTCCACTTT. Amino acid sequence: CASSRGTGGILGNNSPLHF. The V call is TRBV3-1 (or the pseudogene TRBV3-2), the J call TRBJ1-6, with 12 positions matching TRBD1. CDR1 and CDR2 from the germline V gene are LGHDT and YNNKEL (reference sequence). Trimming took 4 bases from V and 5 from J; bases not matched to a gene: 12. The CDR3 totals 19 residues.

V usage is TRBV19 and J usage is TRBJ1-3, with TRBD1 matching over 7 bases. The CDR3 runs to 16 residues. Looked up from germline, CDR1 is LNHDA and CDR2 is SQIVND (reference sequence). The trim removed 4 bases at V and 0 bases at J, leaving 6 bases unmatched. CDR3 amino acids: CASSTPDRPSGNTIYF. CDR3 sequence (DNA): TGTGCCAGTAGTACCCCGGACAGGCCCTCTGGAAACACCATATATTTT. Drawing the rest from reference TRBV19 and TRBJ1-3, the complete variable domain is DGGITQSPKYLFRKEGQNVTLSCEQNLNHDAMYWYRQDPGQGLRLIYYSQIVNDFQKGDIAEGYSVSREKKESFPLTVTSAQKNPTAFYLCASSTPDRPSGNTIYFGEGSWLTVV.

About this clone itself: An end of the junction differs from the germline gene, which may be a read error. The J gene is TRBJ1-2, the V gene TRBV11-3, with unresolved D. Per germline, CDR1 SGHNT and CDR2 YENEEA. The CDR3 covers 15 residues. The CDR3 reads CASTLTAGIPYGYTF. The CDR3 bases are TGTGCCAGCACCTTAACCGCCGGGATCCCTTATGGCTACACCTTC.

This clone was detected once. The rearrangement links TRBV11-3 to TRBJ2-1; possible D gene TRBD2, 5 bases. The CDR3 has 15 residues. V was clipped by 2 bases and J by 10 bases, with 18 bases between them. CDR1 and CDR2 (germline): SGHNT, YENEEA. CDR3 bases: TGTGCCAGCAGCTTACAACCCGGATCGGGGTTGGAGCAGTTCTTC. Its protein is CASSLQPGSGLEQFF.

The CDR3 loop reads CASSVAKGADSNQPQHF. CDR3 in DNA: TGTGCCAGCAGTGTAGCCAAGGGGGCAGATAGCAATCAGCCCCAGCATTTT. This rearrangement joins TRBV6-1 to TRBJ1-5, with 7 nucleotides matching TRBD1. Germline V gene sequence: CDR1 MNHNS, CDR2 SASEGT. The CDR3 extends over 17 amino acids. V trimming: 4 bases; J trimming: 0 bases; junction bases outside the gene matches: 9.

The genes are TRBV27 and TRBJ1-2; D unresolved. Trimming removed 6 bases from V and 3 bases from J, with 17 bases in between. The CDR3 runs to 15 residues. Germline V gene data show CDR1 as MNHEY and CDR2 as SMNVEV (reference sequence). The CDR3 here is CASRSLGQEDYGYTF. Written as DNA, the CDR3 is TGTGCCAGCAGGAGCCTTGGTCAGGAGGACTATGGCTACACCTTC.